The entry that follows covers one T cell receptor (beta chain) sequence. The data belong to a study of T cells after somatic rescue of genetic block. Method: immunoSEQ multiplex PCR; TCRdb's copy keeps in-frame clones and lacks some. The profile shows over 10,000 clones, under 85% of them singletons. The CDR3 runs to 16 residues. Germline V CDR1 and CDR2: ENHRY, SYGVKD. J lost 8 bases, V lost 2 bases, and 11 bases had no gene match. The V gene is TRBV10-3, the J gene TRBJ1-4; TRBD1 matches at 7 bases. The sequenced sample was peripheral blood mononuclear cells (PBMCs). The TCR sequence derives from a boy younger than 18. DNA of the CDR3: TGTGCCATCAGTGAGAAGGGGGTCAGGGGGAACGAAAAACTGTTTTTT. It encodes CAISEKGVRGNEKLFF.